This TCR beta chain was found in a study of T cells expressing NK-cell markers. From the 5' RACE reads, TCRdb lists one entry per CDR3 protein and no DNA. This sample's clone table lists roughly 390,000 distinct CDR3 sequences. CDR3 length: 13 amino acids. This sequence was found in a woman aged 45 to 65 in good health. Sequences were obtained from blood T cells: a sorted CD56 or NKG2C T cell subset, CD4+ or CD8+ T cells, or bulk PBMC T cells (not recorded which). J is TRBJ2-3 and V is TRBV12-3 or TRBV12-4. CDR3 sequence reads: CASSLDYTDTQYF.